Following are 5 T cell receptor beta chains from one sample sequenced in a study of T cell repertoires in cytomegalovirus infection. TCRdb re-called the reads through MiXCR, storing one row per CDR3 protein. The repertoire has 450,000 to 600,000 distinct CDR3 sequences, more than 30% of them found once; the top ten carry about a sixth. These receptors lack a known antigen. The input for sequencing was cultured PBMCs, taken from culture after CMV antigen stimulation. The receptors were sampled from a human donor in good health (CMV status not recorded). Some clones in this sample may be carry-over from other donors' samples.

The table lists this clonotype with many counts. The chain couples TRBV7-8 to TRBJ2-2; D unresolved. Germline CDR1 SGHVS, CDR2 FQNEAQ. CDR3 length: 17 residues. V lost 0 bases and J 7 bases, leaving 18 bases between the germline ends. CDR3: CASSLARRVSPNGELFF. The CDR3 DNA follows: TGTGCCAGCAGCTTAGCGCGTAGGGTCTCACCCAACGGGGAGCTGTTTTTT.

Only a few counts were recorded for this clonotype. The gene calls are TRBV28 and TRBJ1-2, with a possible D match to TRBD1 (6 bases). The CDR3 covers 13 residues. Germline V lookup: CDR1 MDHEN, CDR2 SYDVKM. V lost 2 bases and J lost 4, with 8 bases in between. CDR3 region: CASSLQGLYGYTF. The DNA for the CDR3 is TGTGCCAGCAGTTTACAGGGGCTCTATGGCTACACCTTC.

The chain combines TRBV10-3 with TRBJ2-7; D ambiguous. V was pared by 8 bases and J by 0 bases, with 2 bases between. The CDR3 has 10 amino acids. CDR1 is ENHRY, CDR2 SYGVKD, per germline. This CDR3 is CAIGSYEQYF. In DNA form, the CDR3 reads TGTGCCATCGGCTCCTACGAGCAGTACTTC.

This clonotype appeared a few times. This sequence joins TRBV12-3 or TRBV12-4 and TRBJ2-7; no reliable D call. V shed 1 base and J shed 3 bases, with 10 bases lying between them. The CDR3 is 14 amino acids. CDR3 region: CASSLGLRIYEQYV. CDR3 in DNA: TGTGCCAGCAGTTTAGGACTCAGGATCTACGAGCAGTACGTC.

This clonotype occurred a few times. The chain recombines TRBV7-8 with TRBJ2-1; D not resolved. The CDR3 covers 14 residues. Germline V gene data show CDR1 as SGHVS and CDR2 as FQNEAQ. V lost 5 bases and J lost 4, with 12 bases in between. CDR3 DNA sequence: TGTGCCAGCAGCCTCCTCTCGAAGTACAATGAGCAGTTCTTC. Its protein product is CASSLLSKYNEQFF.